This T cell receptor beta chain appears in the sequencing data of a study of cytomegalovirus exposure and HLA in healthy donors. The PCR ran on 60 Vbeta and 13 Jbeta primers. Sequencing used immunoSEQ multiplex PCR; TCRdb keeps in-frame clones, though not all of them. Its listing shows about 46,000 clones. This CDR3 has 15 amino acids. With 0 bases removed from V and 3 bases from J, the gap between germline ends came to 11 bases. Germline assignment: CDR1 SGHTA and CDR2 FQGNSA. Sequencing used PBMCs. This sequence originates from a woman aged 40 to 50 in good health and CMV-seronegative. The V call is TRBV7-2, the J call TRBJ2-5; D is unresolved. CDR3 bases: TGTGCCAGCAGCTTAGCCTCGCGCAACGAAGAGACCCAGTACTTC. This sequence encodes CASSLASRNEETQYF.